Listed below are T cell receptor beta chains from one sample, sequenced in a study of T cells after yellow fever vaccination. From the 5' RACE reads, TCRdb called clonotypes with MiXCR, one entry per CDR3 protein. The sample consists of some 120,000 distinct CDR3 sequences, nearly 15% of them appearing once. The sample was CD8+ T cells sorted from PBMCs, taken 5 days after the yellow fever booster vaccination. The receptors shown here come from a man younger than 35 who received the YFV17D yellow fever vaccine. The CDR3 runs from the conserved cysteine through the conserved F or W. The D gene is left open where the match is weak. The size of a clone is reported for some rows only, either as once, few or many, or as a class for expanded clones.

few	TRBD2	TRBJ2-3	TRBV3-1	CASSQESGGRTQYF	TGTGCCAGCAGCCAGGAAAGCGGGGGACGCACGCAGTATTTT
NA	NA	TRBJ2-2	TRBV6-2/TRBV6-3	CAGKGTPPGELFF	TGTGCCGGCAAGGGGACTCCGCCCGGGGAGCTGTTTTTT
NA	NA	TRBJ2-5	TRBV3-1	CASSPPEGYGGTQYF	TGTGCCAGCAGCCCCCCTGAGGGCTATGGCGGGACCCAGTACTTC
NA	TRBD2	TRBJ2-5	TRBV29-1	CSVTTSGGAQETQYF	TGCAGCGTGACCACTAGCGGGGGGGCCCAAGAGACCCAGTACTTC
many	TRBD2	TRBJ2-1	TRBV6-1	CASRTLAGGPDEQFF	TGTGCCAGCAGAACTCTAGCGGGGGGGCCCGATGAGCAGTTCTTC
few	TRBD2	TRBJ2-1	TRBV9	CASSVGGRAGGEQFF	TGTGCCAGCAGCGTAGGAGGGAGGGCCGGCGGTGAGCAGTTCTTC
NA	TRBD1	TRBJ2-5	TRBV4-3	CASSQGPGQTKRQETQYF	TGCGCCAGCAGCCAAGGCCCGGGACAGACTAAACGCCAAGAGACCCAGTACTTC
NA	NA	TRBJ2-1	TRBV14	CASSPFRTRSSYNEQFF	TGTGCCAGCAGCCCCTTTAGGACGAGGAGCTCCTACAATGAGCAGTTCTTC
few	NA	TRBJ1-1	TRBV9	CASSVGPPGAMGDTEAFF	TGTGCCAGCAGCGTAGGCCCGCCCGGGGCGATGGGTGACACTGAAGCTTTCTTT
NA	NA	TRBJ1-2	TRBV10-1	CASSEPTGTSSYGYTF	TGCGCCAGCAGTGAGCCAACCGGGACTTCGAGCTATGGCTACACCTTC
few	TRBD2	TRBJ2-1	TRBV7-2	CASSLGGLGGEFF	TGTGCCAGCAGCTTAGGTGGACTTGGGGGGGAGTTCTTC
NA	TRBD2	TRBJ2-1	TRBV5-4	CASTSEAGGHKQFF	TGTGCCAGCACCTCTGAAGCGGGGGGACATAAGCAGTTCTTC
NA	NA	TRBJ2-6	TRBV29-1	CSVSWVGANVLTF	TGCAGCGTCAGCTGGGTTGGGGCCAACGTCCTGACTTTC
NA	NA	TRBJ1-2	TRBV19	CASELSQGFNYGYTF	TGTGCCAGCGAATTAAGCCAGGGGTTTAACTATGGCTACACCTTC
few	TRBD1	TRBJ2-2	TRBV6-5	CASSPGQGYTGELFF	TGTGCCAGCAGTCCGGGACAGGGGTACACCGGGGAGCTGTTTTTT
few	TRBD2	TRBJ2-1	TRBV29-1	CSVVLAGAPNEQFF	TGCAGCGTGGTCCTAGCGGGGGCTCCCAATGAGCAGTTCTTC
NA	NA	TRBJ2-1	TRBV7-6	CASSPESGHNEQFF	TGTGCCAGCAGCCCCGAGTCAGGCCACAATGAGCAGTTCTTC
many	TRBD1	TRBJ2-1	TRBV4-1	CASSVNRGLGSYNEQFF	TGCGCCAGCAGCGTAAACAGGGGCCTGGGGTCCTACAATGAGCAGTTCTTC
few	TRBD2	TRBJ2-5	TRBV4-3	CASSPRVAGIQETQYF	TGCGCCAGCAGCCCTCGGGTAGCGGGGATCCAAGAGACCCAGTACTTC
many	NA	TRBJ2-7	TRBV20-1	CSARGETYEQYF	TGCAGTGCTCGAGGGGAGACCTACGAGCAGTACTTC
NA	TRBD2	TRBJ2-3	TRBV15	CATSRERGGPDTQYF	TGTGCCACCAGCAGAGAGCGGGGGGGCCCAGATACGCAGTATTTT
few	NA	TRBJ1-2	TRBV12-3/TRBV12-4	CASSLSETTISYGYTF	TGTGCCAGCAGTTTATCTGAGACAACAATTTCCTATGGCTACACCTTC
NA	NA	TRBJ1-5	TRBV21-1	CASSKVFPGAGALSDQPQHF	TGTGCCAGCAGCAAAGTCTTCCCCGGAGCAGGGGCTCTCAGCGATCAGCCCCAGCATTTT
few	TRBD2	TRBJ2-3	TRBV5-1	CASSSAGGRAHTQYF	TGCGCCAGCAGCTCAGCGGGGGGCCGGGCCCATACGCAGTATTTT
few	NA	TRBJ1-5	TRBV19	CASSSRDGQPQHF	TGTGCCAGTAGTTCCAGGGACGGTCAGCCCCAGCATTTT
NA	TRBD2	TRBJ2-2	TRBV6-5	CASTSGTSGTGELFF	TGTGCCAGCACTTCGGGGACTAGCGGGACCGGGGAGCTGTTTTTT
NA	TRBD2	TRBJ2-3	TRBV10-2	CASSDAGGTDTQYF	TGCGCCAGCAGTGATGCGGGGGGGACTGATACGCAGTATTTT
NA	TRBD2	TRBJ2-2	TRBV4-1	CASSQEGTSGLAGELFF	TGCGCCAGCAGCCAAGAAGGGACTAGCGGCTTGGCCGGGGAGCTGTTTTTT
NA	TRBD1	TRBJ2-7	TRBV2	CASRPQERGQGVDEQYF	TGTGCCAGCAGGCCCCAGGAGCGTGGACAGGGGGTGGACGAGCAGTACTTC
few	NA	TRBJ2-3	TRBV4-1	CASSQYTADTQYF	TGCGCCAGCAGTCAGTATACGGCAGATACGCAGTATTTT
few	TRBD2	TRBJ2-7	TRBV10-1	CASSPLERGPSYEQYF	TGCGCCAGCAGCCCCCTTGAGCGGGGACCTTCCTACGAGCAGTACTTC
NA	NA	TRBJ1-1	TRBV19	CASSIDFPTDYEAFF	TGTGCCAGTAGTATAGATTTCCCGACAGACTATGAAGCTTTCTTT
NA	NA	TRBJ1-6	TRBV7-9	CASRHAGGDYNSPLHF	TGTGCCAGCAGACACGCCGGGGGAGACTATAATTCACCCCTCCACTTT
NA	TRBD2	TRBJ2-5	TRBV28	CASSGPSSGVQETQYF	TGTGCCAGCAGTGGCCCCTCTAGCGGGGTCCAAGAGACCCAGTACTTC
NA	TRBD2	TRBJ2-2	TRBV7-6	CASTTIAGESTGELFF	TGTGCCAGCACCACGATAGCGGGGGAATCCACCGGGGAGCTGTTTTTT
few	TRBD2	TRBJ2-7	TRBV14	CASSPSLAGVLSYEQYF	TGTGCCAGCAGCCCTTCTCTAGCGGGGGTTCTCTCCTACGAGCAGTACTTC
few	TRBD1	TRBJ1-5	TRBV6-5	CASRTGVHQPQHF	TGTGCCAGCAGAACAGGGGTTCATCAGCCCCAGCATTTT
NA	NA	TRBJ2-3	TRBV24-1	CATSDRGVTDTQYF	TGTGCCACCAGTGATAGAGGGGTCACAGATACGCAGTATTTT
NA	TRBD2	TRBJ2-3	TRBV29-1	CSVEVTSGGIGTQYF	TGCAGCGTTGAAGTTACTAGCGGGGGGATCGGTACGCAGTATTTT
NA	TRBD1	TRBJ2-1	TRBV4-1	CASSQVARTGTNEQFF	TGCGCCAGCAGCCAAGTTGCCCGGACAGGGACCAATGAGCAGTTCTTC
few	NA	TRBJ1-2	TRBV29-1	CSVAGDYGYTF	TGCAGCGTTGCAGGGGACTATGGCTACACCTTC
NA	NA	TRBJ2-2	TRBV12-3/TRBV12-4	CASTVHNAGELFF	TGTGCCAGCACCGTCCATAACGCCGGGGAGCTGTTTTTT
NA	NA	TRBJ2-7	TRBV5-1	CASSYSGELAEQYF	TGCGCCAGCAGTTACTCAGGGGAGCTGGCCGAGCAGTACTTC
few	NA	TRBJ1-5	TRBV4-1	CASSQEAGYSNQPQHF	TGCGCCAGCAGCCAAGAAGCGGGGTATAGCAATCAGCCCCAGCATTTT
NA	NA	TRBJ1-2	TRBV4-1	CASSQVPRGSPYGYTF	TGCGCCAGCAGCCAAGTACCCAGGGGATCCCCTTATGGCTACACCTTC
few	NA	TRBJ1-1	TRBV12-5	CASAQGLRNTEAFF	TGTGCTAGTGCCCAGGGACTTCGGAACACTGAAGCTTTCTTT
NA	TRBD1	TRBJ2-7	TRBV3-1	CASRPPGRTGKDEQYF	TGTGCCAGCAGACCCCCAGGTAGGACAGGGAAGGACGAGCAGTACTTC
NA	NA	TRBJ1-1	TRBV2	CATSRGNPAFF	TGTGCCACCTCTAGGGGAAACCCAGCTTTCTTT
NA	NA	TRBJ1-2	TRBV10-3	CAISEPSGFLNGYTF	TGTGCCATCAGTGAGCCATCAGGGTTCTTAAATGGCTACACCTTC
many	TRBD2	TRBJ2-3	TRBV12-3/TRBV12-4	CAIWSSGGMDTQYF	TGTGCCATCTGGTCTAGCGGGGGGATGGATACGCAGTATTTT
many	TRBD2	TRBJ2-1	TRBV7-2	CASSPGGTTYNEQFF	TGTGCCAGCAGCCCTGGGGGGACTACCTACAATGAGCAGTTCTTC
few	TRBD1	TRBJ1-3	TRBV7-9	CASSPLKVDRGKSSGNTIYF	TGTGCCAGCAGCCCGTTAAAGGTAGACAGGGGGAAGAGCTCTGGAAACACCATATATTTT
NA	TRBD2	TRBJ2-1	TRBV4-1	CASSPRESGGGDEQFF	TGCGCCAGCAGCCCCCGGGAAAGCGGGGGTGGGGATGAGCAGTTCTTC
few	NA	TRBJ2-2	TRBV4-1	CASSQAAGLNTGELFF	TGCGCCAGCAGCCAAGCGGCGGGCCTCAACACCGGGGAGCTGTTTTTT
few	NA	TRBJ1-1	TRBV7-9	CASRFPGSLEAFF	TGTGCCAGCAGATTCCCGGGAAGCCTCGAAGCTTTCTTT
NA	NA	TRBJ1-2	TRBV7-2	CASRPGTQIHGYTF	TGTGCCAGCAGACCCGGGACCCAGATCCATGGCTACACCTTC